This T cell receptor (beta chain) is drawn from a study of T cells in Graves' hyperthyroidism and ophthalmopathy. Whole-study context: Any treatment followed the collection of peripheral blood at initial diagnosis.

Across 18 months, stable Graves' hyperthyroidism was marked by no progression to ophthalmopathy. Any patient presenting with uncontrolled infection, other autoimmune disease, pregnancy or lactation was left out. Amplification targeted TCR beta CDR3 regions from RNA transcripts. Primed by the HTBI set, a first-round RT-PCR was run on the TCR CDR3. TCRdb itself ran the multiplex PCR reads through MiXCR, one entry per CDR3 protein. This table has under 400,000 distinct CDR3 sequences, under 15% appearing once. The study's findings and limits: A model built on 13 V-J features separated ophthalmopathy from stable hyperthyroidism.

The CDR3 sequence is 14 residues long. Trimming took 0 bases from V and 2 from J, leaving 8 bases between them. CDR1 is DFQATT, CDR2 SNEGSKA, per germline (reference sequence). This clonotype was counted a few times. Its target is not known. This sequence joins TRBV20-1 and TRBJ1-3; D is perhaps TRBD1 (5 bases). The source of this sequence is a woman between 18 and 30 years old with Graves' hyperthyroidism. Sequencing was carried out using blood. The CDR3 is CSARDATAGNTIYF. The DNA of the CDR3 is TGCAGTGCTAGAGATGCGACAGCTGGAAACACCATATATTTT.